This is a list of T cell receptor beta chains from one sample in a study of cytomegalovirus exposure and HLA in healthy donors. Repertoires were generated with immunoSEQ multiplex PCR, while TCRdb's copy carries only in-frame clones and drops some. In the table there are 250,000 to 300,000 clones, 70% to 90% of which are singletons. The source material was PBMCs. The receptors here all came from a woman younger than 35 in good health and CMV-seronegative. The CDR3 runs from the conserved cysteine through the conserved F or W. A D gene is named only where the DNA matches it firmly. Not all rows give a size; the values are once, few, many and, for expanded clones, a class.

size: -
J: TRBJ1-4
D: TRBD1
V: TRBV5-1
DNA: TGCGCCAGCAGCTTACAGGGGGGAACTAATGAAAAACTGTTTTTT
CDR3: CASSLQGGTNEKLFF

size: -
J: TRBJ2-3
D: TRBD2
V: TRBV7-8
DNA: TGTGCCAGCAGCTTTCGTCTAGCGGGTGATGATACGCAGTATTTT
CDR3: CASSFRLAGDDTQYF

size: -
J: TRBJ2-4
D: TRBD2
V: TRBV27
DNA: TGTGCCAGCCGCTTAGCGGGGCTAAACATTCAGTACTTC
CDR3: CASRLAGLNIQYF

size: -
J: TRBJ1-2
D: TRBD1
V: TRBV2
DNA: TGTGCCAGCAGGGAGGGACAGGGGGCGGGTGGCTACACCTTC
CDR3: CASREGQGAGGYTF

size: -
J: TRBJ2-3
D: TRBD1
V: TRBV5-1
DNA: TGCGCCAGCAGCTTCGACAGGGTCACAGATACGCAGTATTTT
CDR3: CASSFDRVTDTQYF

size: -
J: TRBJ1-5
D: -
V: TRBV29-1
DNA: TGCAGCGTTGCCTCTTCCTCGGGGCAGCCCCAGCATTTT
CDR3: CSVASSSGQPQHF

size: -
J: TRBJ2-5
D: -
V: TRBV14
DNA: TGTGCCAGCAACCAACGGAGGGGCCAAGAGACCCAGTACTTC
CDR3: CASNQRRGQETQYF

size: once
J: TRBJ1-4
D: -
V: TRBV25-1
DNA: TGTGCCAGCAGTGAATGGGGGAGGTCTAATGAAAAACTGTTTTTT
CDR3: CASSEWGRSNEKLFF

size: -
J: TRBJ1-5
D: -
V: TRBV27
DNA: TGTGCCAGCAGTTTATCGGAGCAAAGCAATCAGCCCCAGCATTTT
CDR3: CASSLSEQSNQPQHF

size: -
J: TRBJ1-5
D: -
V: TRBV21-1
DNA: TGTGCCAGCAGAGGGACAGGTACGGTAGGTTTAGGTCAGCCCCAGCATTTT
CDR3: CASRGTGTVGLGQPQHF

size: -
J: TRBJ1-4
D: -
V: TRBV5-6
DNA: TGTGCCAGCAGCTTGGGGGAGGCTGCAACTAATGAAAAACTGTTTTTT
CDR3: CASSLGEAATNEKLFF

size: -
J: TRBJ2-7
D: TRBD2
V: TRBV6-5
DNA: TGTGCCAGCAGTCCCCGGGAGGACGGCTACGAGCAGTACTTC
CDR3: CASSPREDGYEQYF

size: -
J: TRBJ1-3
D: -
V: TRBV29-1
DNA: TGCAGCGTGGAACAGGGCTCTGGAAACACCATATATTTT
CDR3: CSVEQGSGNTIYF

size: once
J: TRBJ1-4
D: TRBD1
V: TRBV4-1
DNA: TGCGCCAGCAGCCTGTTGACAGGGCCCGCAACTAATGAAAAACTGTTTTTT
CDR3: CASSLLTGPATNEKLFF

size: -
J: TRBJ2-1
D: -
V: TRBV27
DNA: TGTGCCAGCAGCTCCACCCAGAGGGGGAATGAGCAGTTCTTC
CDR3: CASSSTQRGNEQFF

size: -
J: TRBJ1-2
D: TRBD1
V: TRBV15
DNA: TGTGCCACCAGCAACCTCATCCGGGACAGGGTTCGTGGCTACACCTTC
CDR3: CATSNLIRDRVRGYTF

size: -
J: TRBJ2-7
D: TRBD2
V: TRBV10-3
DNA: TGTGCCATCAGTGGGACTAGCGGGGGAGAGGGGTCCTACGAGCAGTACTTC
CDR3: CAISGTSGGEGSYEQYF

size: -
J: TRBJ1-2
D: TRBD1
V: TRBV5-1
DNA: TGCGCCAGCAGCTATGACAGGGCTGGCTACACCTTC
CDR3: CASSYDRAGYTF

size: -
J: TRBJ2-6
D: -
V: TRBV11-2
DNA: TGTGCCAGCAGTTCCGGACAGAGGTACTCTGGGGCCAACGTCCTGACTTTC
CDR3: CASSSGQRYSGANVLTF

size: -
J: TRBJ2-7
D: TRBD1
V: TRBV15
DNA: TGTGCCACCAGCAGAGCCGGGACAGACTCCTACGAGCAGTACTTC
CDR3: CATSRAGTDSYEQYF

size: -
J: TRBJ2-6
D: TRBD1
V: TRBV4-3
DNA: TGCGCCAGCAGCCGGGACGGGACAGGGGGCTCTGGGGCCAACGTCCTGACTTTC
CDR3: CASSRDGTGGSGANVLTF

size: -
J: TRBJ2-7
D: -
V: TRBV4-3
DNA: TGCGCCAGCAGCCTCGCTTCGGGACACTTATACGAGCAGTACTTC
CDR3: CASSLASGHLYEQYF

size: -
J: TRBJ2-3
D: TRBD1
V: TRBV27
DNA: TGTGCCAGCAGTTTAGAAGGGACAGGGGGCGCAGATACGCAGTATTTT
CDR3: CASSLEGTGGADTQYF

size: -
J: TRBJ1-5
D: -
V: TRBV18
DNA: TGTGCCAGCTCACCAGCTGACAGGACGAATCAGCCCCAGCATTTT
CDR3: CASSPADRTNQPQHF

size: -
J: TRBJ1-1
D: -
V: TRBV15
DNA: TGTGCCACCAGCAGACCCAGGGGCGCGGACACTGAAGCTTTCTTT
CDR3: CATSRPRGADTEAFF

size: -
J: TRBJ2-1
D: TRBD2
V: TRBV5-4
DNA: TGTGCCAGCACCGTCCGGGGGGTGGGGCCCTACAATGAGCAGTTCTTC
CDR3: CASTVRGVGPYNEQFF

size: -
J: TRBJ2-3
D: -
V: TRBV7-9
DNA: TGTGCCAGCAGCCTAAACTTAGATACGCAGTATTTT
CDR3: CASSLNLDTQYF

size: -
J: TRBJ1-2
D: -
V: TRBV6-4
DNA: TGTGCCAGCAGTGACTCCCCAGGGATCTATGGCTACACCTTC
CDR3: CASSDSPGIYGYTF

size: -
J: TRBJ2-3
D: -
V: TRBV27
DNA: TGTGCCAGTACGATAGCGGGCACAGATACGCAGTATTTT
CDR3: CASTIAGTDTQYF

size: -
J: TRBJ2-1
D: -
V: TRBV7-9
DNA: TGTGCCAGCAACCTGGACAGAGAATACAATGAGCAGTTCTTC
CDR3: CASNLDREYNEQFF

size: -
J: TRBJ1-5
D: -
V: TRBV25-1
DNA: TGTGCCAGCAGTGGAGGTTTCGGAGGCAATCAGCCCCAGCATTTT
CDR3: CASSGGFGGNQPQHF

size: -
J: TRBJ2-1
D: TRBD2
V: TRBV9
DNA: TGTGCCAGCACCTTTTCAGCGGGAGGATCCTACAATGAGCAGTTCTTC
CDR3: CASTFSAGGSYNEQFF

size: -
J: TRBJ2-1
D: TRBD1
V: TRBV7-3
DNA: TGTGCCAGCAGCTGGGGACAGGGGATGAATGAGCAGTTCTTC
CDR3: CASSWGQGMNEQFF

size: -
J: TRBJ1-5
D: -
V: TRBV21-1
DNA: TGTGCCAGCAGCAAAGAGGGGGACATACGGGTTCAGCCCCAGCATTTT
CDR3: CASSKEGDIRVQPQHF

size: few
J: TRBJ2-7
D: TRBD1
V: TRBV27
DNA: TGTGCCAGCAGTTTACGGCAGGGGGTTTTCGAGCAGTACTTC
CDR3: CASSLRQGVFEQYF

size: once
J: TRBJ2-1
D: TRBD2
V: TRBV18
DNA: TGTGCCAGCTCACCACGCGGGACTAGCAGACACAATGAGCAGTTCTTC
CDR3: CASSPRGTSRHNEQFF

size: -
J: TRBJ2-1
D: -
V: TRBV19
DNA: TGTGCCAGTATCCAAGGGCAGGGGGGATACAATGAGCAGTTCTTC
CDR3: CASIQGQGGYNEQFF

size: -
J: TRBJ1-5
D: -
V: TRBV5-1
DNA: TGCGCCAGCAGCTTCGGGGGGCCCCTTAGCAATCAGCCCCAGCATTTT
CDR3: CASSFGGPLSNQPQHF

size: -
J: TRBJ1-1
D: TRBD1
V: TRBV9
DNA: TGTGCCAGCAGCTTGGGGACAGGGAGGACTGAAGCTTTCTTT
CDR3: CASSLGTGRTEAFF

size: once
J: TRBJ2-7
D: -
V: TRBV13
DNA: TGTGCCAGCAGCTTCCAGGGTGTCTACGAGCAGTACTTC
CDR3: CASSFQGVYEQYF

size: -
J: TRBJ1-5
D: TRBD1
V: TRBV10-3
DNA: TGTGCCAGTAGAGACGGACAGGGCAATCAGCCCCAGCATTTT
CDR3: CASRDGQGNQPQHF

size: -
J: TRBJ1-5
D: -
V: TRBV30
DNA: TGTGCCTGGAGTGTCCGACAGAATCAGCCCCAGCATTTT
CDR3: CAWSVRQNQPQHF

size: -
J: TRBJ2-7
D: -
V: TRBV5-6
DNA: TGTGCCAGCAGCTACCGGGAAGGTTCCTACGAGCAGTACTTC
CDR3: CASSYREGSYEQYF

size: once
J: TRBJ1-2
D: -
V: TRBV2
DNA: TGTGCCAGCAGGGGGACACCCACCTATGGCTACACCTTC
CDR3: CASRGTPTYGYTF

size: -
J: TRBJ1-2
D: -
V: TRBV10-3
DNA: TGTGCCATCAGTGAGGACAGTACTTTTAACTATGGCTACACCTTC
CDR3: CAISEDSTFNYGYTF

size: -
J: TRBJ2-1
D: -
V: TRBV6-1
DNA: TGTGCCAGCAGTGAACAGACAGGTCTGGGCCGGAATGAGCAGTTCTTC
CDR3: CASSEQTGLGRNEQFF

size: once
J: TRBJ2-6
D: TRBD1
V: TRBV5-4
DNA: TGTGCCAGCAGAACAGGGGCTGGGGCCAACGTCCTGACTTTC
CDR3: CASRTGAGANVLTF

size: -
J: TRBJ1-5
D: TRBD1
V: TRBV30
DNA: TGTGCCTGGAGTCGAGACAGGGGGCCAAATCAGCCCCAGCATTTT
CDR3: CAWSRDRGPNQPQHF

size: -
J: TRBJ1-4
D: TRBD1
V: TRBV7-8
DNA: TGTGCCAGCAGCAATTCTCGGGCAGGGGGCGGCGAAAAACTGTTTTTT
CDR3: CASSNSRAGGGEKLFF

size: -
J: TRBJ1-2
D: TRBD1
V: TRBV6-5
DNA: TGTGCCAGCAGTTACTCAGTGCAGGGGGCGCGGGGCTACACCTTC
CDR3: CASSYSVQGARGYTF

size: -
J: TRBJ1-1
D: -
V: TRBV19
DNA: TGTGCCAGTAGTTTGAGACAGGCTGAAGCTTTCTTT
CDR3: CASSLRQAEAFF